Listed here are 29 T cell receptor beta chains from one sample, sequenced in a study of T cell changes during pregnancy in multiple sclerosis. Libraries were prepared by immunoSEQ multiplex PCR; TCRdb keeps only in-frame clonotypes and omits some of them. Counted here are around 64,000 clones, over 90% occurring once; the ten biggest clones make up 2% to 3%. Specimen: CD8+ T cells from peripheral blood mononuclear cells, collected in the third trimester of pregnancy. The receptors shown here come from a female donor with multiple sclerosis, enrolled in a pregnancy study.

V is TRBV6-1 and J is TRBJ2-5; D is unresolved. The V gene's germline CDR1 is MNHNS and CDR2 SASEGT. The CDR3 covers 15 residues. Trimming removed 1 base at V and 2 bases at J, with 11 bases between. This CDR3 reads CASSEENGRQETQYF. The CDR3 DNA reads TGTGCCAGCAGTGAAGAGAATGGCAGGCAAGAGACCCAGTACTTC.

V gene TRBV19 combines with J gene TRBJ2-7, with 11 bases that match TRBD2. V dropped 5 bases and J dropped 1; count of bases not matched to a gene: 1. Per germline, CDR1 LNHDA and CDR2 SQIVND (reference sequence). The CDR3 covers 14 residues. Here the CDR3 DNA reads TGTGCCAGTAGTGGACTAGCGGGTTCCTACGAGCAGTACTTC. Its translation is CASSGLAGSYEQYF.

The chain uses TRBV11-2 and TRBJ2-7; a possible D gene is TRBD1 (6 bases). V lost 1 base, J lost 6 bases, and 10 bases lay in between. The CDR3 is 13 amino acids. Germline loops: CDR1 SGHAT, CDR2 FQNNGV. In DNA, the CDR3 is TGTGCCAGCAGCTTAGCACAGGGCGTCGAGCAGTACTTC. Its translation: CASSLAQGVEQYF.

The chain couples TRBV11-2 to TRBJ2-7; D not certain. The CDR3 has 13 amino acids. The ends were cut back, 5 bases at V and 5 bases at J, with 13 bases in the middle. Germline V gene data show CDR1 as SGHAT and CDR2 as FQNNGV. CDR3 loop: CASSRGRADEQYF. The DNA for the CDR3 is TGTGCCAGCAGCCGTGGGCGAGCCGACGAGCAGTACTTC.

CDR3 protein: CASTVTGRGYEQYF. The CDR3 nucleotides are TGTGCCAGTACCGTGACGGGGAGGGGCTACGAGCAGTACTTC. V and J are TRBV19 and TRBJ2-7; TRBD2 matches at 7 bases. Losses at the gene ends were 7 bases for V and 3 bases for J; bases not matched to a gene: 9. The CDR3 totals 14 residues. The V gene's germline CDR1 is LNHDA and CDR2 SQIVND (reference sequence).

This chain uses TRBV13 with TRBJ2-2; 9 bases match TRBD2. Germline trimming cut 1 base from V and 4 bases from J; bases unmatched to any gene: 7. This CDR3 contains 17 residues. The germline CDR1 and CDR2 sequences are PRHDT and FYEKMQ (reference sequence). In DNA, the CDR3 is TGTGCCAGCAGCTTAGCGGTAGGGACTAGCCCCACCGGGGAGCTGTTTTTT. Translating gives CASSLAVGTSPTGELFF. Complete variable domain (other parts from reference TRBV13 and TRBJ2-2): AAGVIQSPRHLIKEKRETATLKCYPIPRHDTVYWYQQGPGQDPQFLISFYEKMQSDKGSIPDRFSAQQFSDYHSELNMSSLELGDSALYFCASSLAVGTSPTGELFFGEGSRLTVL.

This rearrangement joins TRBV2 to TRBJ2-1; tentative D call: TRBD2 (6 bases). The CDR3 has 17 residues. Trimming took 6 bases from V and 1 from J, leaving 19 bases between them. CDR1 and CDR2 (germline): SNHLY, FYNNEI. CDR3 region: CASSPGGGAGSYNEQFF. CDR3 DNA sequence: TGTGCCAGCAGCCCCGGTGGCGGGGCAGGTTCCTACAATGAGCAGTTCTTC.

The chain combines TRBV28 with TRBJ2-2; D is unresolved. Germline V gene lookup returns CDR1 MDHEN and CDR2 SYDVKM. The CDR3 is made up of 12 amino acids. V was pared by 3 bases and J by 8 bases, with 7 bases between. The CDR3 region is CASSLAPGELFF. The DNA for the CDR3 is TGTGCCAGCAGTTTGGCTCCGGGGGAGCTGTTTTTT.

This chain's CDR3 is CASSPIGEGGGEKLFF. CDR3 DNA sequence: TGCGCCAGCAGCCCGATTGGTGAAGGGGGGGGTGAAAAACTGTTTTTT. The J gene is TRBJ1-4, the V gene TRBV4-1, with D tentatively TRBD1 (6 bases). The V end lost 4 bases, the J end lost 7 bases, and 19 bases lay between the germline ends. Germline V gene sequence: CDR1 MGHRA, CDR2 YSYEKL. The CDR3 sequence is 16 residues long.

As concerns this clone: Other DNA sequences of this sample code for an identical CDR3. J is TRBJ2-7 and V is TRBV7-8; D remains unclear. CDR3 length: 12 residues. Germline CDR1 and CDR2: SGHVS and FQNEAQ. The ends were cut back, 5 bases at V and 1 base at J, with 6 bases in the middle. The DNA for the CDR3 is TGTGCCAGCAGCCACGGGTCCTACGAGCAGTACTTC. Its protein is CASSHGSYEQYF.

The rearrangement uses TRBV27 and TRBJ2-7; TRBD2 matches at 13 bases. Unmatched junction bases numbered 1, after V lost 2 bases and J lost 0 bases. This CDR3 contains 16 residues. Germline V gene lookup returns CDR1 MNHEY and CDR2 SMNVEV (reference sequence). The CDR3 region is CASSLGTSGNSYEQYF. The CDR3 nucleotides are TGTGCCAGCAGTTTAGGGACTAGCGGGAACTCCTACGAGCAGTACTTC.

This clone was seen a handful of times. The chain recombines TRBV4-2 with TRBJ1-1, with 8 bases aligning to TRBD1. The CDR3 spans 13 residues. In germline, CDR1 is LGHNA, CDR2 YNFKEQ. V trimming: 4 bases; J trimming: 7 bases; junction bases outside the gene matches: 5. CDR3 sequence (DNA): TGTGCCAGCAGCCGCACAGGGGGAGTTGAAGCTTTCTTT. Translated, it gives CASSRTGGVEAFF.

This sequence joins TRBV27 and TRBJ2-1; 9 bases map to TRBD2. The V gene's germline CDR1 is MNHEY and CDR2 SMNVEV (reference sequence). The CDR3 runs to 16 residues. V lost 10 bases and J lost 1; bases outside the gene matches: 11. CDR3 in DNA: TGTGCCACCCGTTCCCTTCTAGCGGGGTCCTACAATGAGCAGTTCTTC. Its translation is CATRSLLAGSYNEQFF.

As DNA, the CDR3 is TGTGCCAGCAGCAAACAAGGCACACCGGGAACTACTTTTTACAATGAGCAGTTCTTC. It is translated as CASSKQGTPGTTFYNEQFF. The V and J genes are TRBV21-1 and TRBJ2-1; the D call in the table, TRBD2, was not verified against the DNA. TRBV21-1 is shown as a pseudogene. This CDR3 is built from 19 residues.

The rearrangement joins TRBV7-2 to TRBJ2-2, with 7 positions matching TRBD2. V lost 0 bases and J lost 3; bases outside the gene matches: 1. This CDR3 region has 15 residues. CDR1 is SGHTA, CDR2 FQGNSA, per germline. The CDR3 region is CASSLAGGYTGELFF. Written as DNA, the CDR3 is TGTGCCAGCAGCTTAGCGGGGGGGTACACCGGGGAGCTGTTTTTT.

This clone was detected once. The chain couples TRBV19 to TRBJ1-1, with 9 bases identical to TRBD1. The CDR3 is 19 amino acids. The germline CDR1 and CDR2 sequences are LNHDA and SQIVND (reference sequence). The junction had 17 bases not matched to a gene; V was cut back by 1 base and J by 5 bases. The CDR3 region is CASSIVLGVVVGQGTEAFF. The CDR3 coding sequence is TGTGCCAGTAGTATAGTTCTCGGAGTAGTCGTGGGACAGGGAACTGAAGCTTTCTTT.

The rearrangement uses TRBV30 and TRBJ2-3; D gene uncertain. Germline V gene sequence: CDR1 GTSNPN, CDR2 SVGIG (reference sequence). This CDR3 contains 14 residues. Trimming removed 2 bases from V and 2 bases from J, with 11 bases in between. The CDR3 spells CAWSMAGLTDTQYF. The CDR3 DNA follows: TGTGCCTGGAGTATGGCAGGCCTCACAGATACGCAGTATTTT.

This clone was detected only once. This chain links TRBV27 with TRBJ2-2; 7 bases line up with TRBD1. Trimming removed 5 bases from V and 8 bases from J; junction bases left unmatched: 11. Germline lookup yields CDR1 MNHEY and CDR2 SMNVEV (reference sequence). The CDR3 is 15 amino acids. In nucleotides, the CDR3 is TGTGCCAGCAGTCCGGGGACAGTGGGTGTGGGGGAGCTGTTTTTT. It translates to CASSPGTVGVGELFF.

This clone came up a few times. CDR3 amino acids: CSGRQMNTEAFF. CDR3 DNA: TGCAGCGGACGACAGATGAACACTGAAGCTTTCTTT. The chain joins TRBV29-1 to TRBJ1-1; perhaps TRBD1 as D (5 bases). The V gene lost 7 bases and the J gene lost 0 bases, with 9 bases spanning the gap. Germline values: CDR1 SQVTM, CDR2 ANQGSEA. CDR3 size: 12 residues.

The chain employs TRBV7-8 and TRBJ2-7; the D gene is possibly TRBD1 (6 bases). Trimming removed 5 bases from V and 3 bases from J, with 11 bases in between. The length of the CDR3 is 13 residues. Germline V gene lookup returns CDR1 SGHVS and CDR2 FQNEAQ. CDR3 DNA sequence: TGTGCCAGCAGCCAAAAGGACAGCTACGAGCAGTACTTC. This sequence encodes CASSQKDSYEQYF.

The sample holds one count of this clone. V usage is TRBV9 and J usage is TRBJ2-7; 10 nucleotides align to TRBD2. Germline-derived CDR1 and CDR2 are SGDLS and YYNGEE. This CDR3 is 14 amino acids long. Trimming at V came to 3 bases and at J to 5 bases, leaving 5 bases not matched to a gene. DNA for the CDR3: TGTGCCAGCAGCGAAGCGGGAGGGCGGGACGAGCAGTACTTC. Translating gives CASSEAGGRDEQYF.

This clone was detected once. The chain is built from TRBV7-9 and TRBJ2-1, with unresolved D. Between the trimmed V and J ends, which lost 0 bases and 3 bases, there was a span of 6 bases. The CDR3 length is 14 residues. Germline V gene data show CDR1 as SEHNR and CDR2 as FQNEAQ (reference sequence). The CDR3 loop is CASSLAQIYNEQFF. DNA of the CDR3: TGTGCCAGCAGCTTAGCGCAGATCTACAATGAGCAGTTCTTC.

The CDR3 loop reads CASSEFAGELFF. CDR3 bases: TGCGCCAGCAGTGAGTTCGCCGGGGAGCTGTTTTTT. V gene TRBV10-1 combines with J gene TRBJ2-2; D gene uncertain. V dropped 1 base and J dropped 6 bases, with 3 bases sitting between them. The CDR3 has 12 residues. In germline, CDR1 is WNHNN, CDR2 SYGVQD (reference sequence).

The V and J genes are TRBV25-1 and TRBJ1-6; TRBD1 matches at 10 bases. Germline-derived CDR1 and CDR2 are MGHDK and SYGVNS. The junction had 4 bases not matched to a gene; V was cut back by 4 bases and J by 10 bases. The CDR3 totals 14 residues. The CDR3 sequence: CASSGTGGDSPLHF. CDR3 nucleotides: TGTGCCAGCAGTGGGACAGGGGGAGACTCACCCCTCCACTTT.

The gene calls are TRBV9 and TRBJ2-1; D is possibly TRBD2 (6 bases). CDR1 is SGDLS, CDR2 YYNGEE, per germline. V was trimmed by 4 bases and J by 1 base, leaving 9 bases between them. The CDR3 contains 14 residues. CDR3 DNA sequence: TGTGCCAGCAGCCCCGGGGGATCCTACAATGAGCAGTTCTTC. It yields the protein CASSPGGSYNEQFF. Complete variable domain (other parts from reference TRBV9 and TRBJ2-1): DSGVTQTPKHLITATGQRVTLRCSPRSGDLSVYWYQQSLDQGLQFLIQYYNGEERAKGNILERFSAQQFPDLHSELNLSSLELGDSALYFCASSPGGSYNEQFFGPGTRLTVL.

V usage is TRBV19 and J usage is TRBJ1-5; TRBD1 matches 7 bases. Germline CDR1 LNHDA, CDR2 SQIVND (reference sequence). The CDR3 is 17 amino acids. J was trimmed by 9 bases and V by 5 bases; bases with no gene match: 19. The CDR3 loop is CASSATGTALVKGPQHF. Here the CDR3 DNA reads TGTGCCAGTAGTGCAACCGGGACAGCCTTGGTTAAGGGGCCCCAGCATTTT.

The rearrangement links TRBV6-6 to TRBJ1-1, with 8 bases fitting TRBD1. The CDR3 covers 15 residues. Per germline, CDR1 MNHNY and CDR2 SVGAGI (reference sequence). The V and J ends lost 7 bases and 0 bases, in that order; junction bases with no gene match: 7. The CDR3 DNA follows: TGTGCCAGCATCGAAACAGGGGGAGTGAACACTGAAGCTTTCTTT. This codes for CASIETGGVNTEAFF.

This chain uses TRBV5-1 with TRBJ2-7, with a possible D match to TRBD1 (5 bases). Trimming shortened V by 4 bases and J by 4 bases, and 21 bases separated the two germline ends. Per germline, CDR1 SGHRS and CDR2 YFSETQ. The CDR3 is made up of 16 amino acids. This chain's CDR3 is CASSPPHREGDYEQYF. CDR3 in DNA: TGCGCCAGCAGCCCGCCCCATAGGGAAGGGGATTACGAGCAGTACTTC.

The CDR3 sequence is CASSLQGQETQYF. CDR3 bases: TGTGCCAGCAGTTTACAGGGGCAAGAGACCCAGTACTTC. The chain has TRBV27 and TRBJ2-5; TRBD1 might be the D (6 bases). This CDR3 has 13 amino acids. The V gene's germline CDR1 is MNHEY and CDR2 SMNVEV (reference sequence). Between the trimmed V and J ends, which lost 2 bases and 2 bases, there was a span of 6 bases.